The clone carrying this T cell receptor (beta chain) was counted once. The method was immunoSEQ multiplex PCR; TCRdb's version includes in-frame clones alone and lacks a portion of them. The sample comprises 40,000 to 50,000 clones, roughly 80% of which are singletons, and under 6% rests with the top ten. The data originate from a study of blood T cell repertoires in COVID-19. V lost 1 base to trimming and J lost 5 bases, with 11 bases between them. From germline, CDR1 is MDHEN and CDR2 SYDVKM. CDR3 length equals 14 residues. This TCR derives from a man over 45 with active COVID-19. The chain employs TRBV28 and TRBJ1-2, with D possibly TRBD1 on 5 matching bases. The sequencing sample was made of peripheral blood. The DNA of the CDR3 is TGTGCCAGCAGTTTATCGACAGCGTTGTATGGCTACACCTTC. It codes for CASSLSTALYGYTF.